This record covers a single TCR beta chain. These data originate in a study of blood T cell repertoires in COVID-19. The germline V gene encodes CDR1 LNHDA and CDR2 SQIVND (reference sequence). The length of the CDR3 is 17 residues. V was pared by 5 bases and J by 1 base, with 18 bases between. The repertoire was sequenced with immunoSEQ multiplex PCR; TCRdb's copy has only in-frame clones and lacks some. The profile shows 300,000 to 450,000 clones, about 85% of them singletons. The sequence was obtained from a woman aged 18 to 35 with acute or convalescent COVID-19. The chain employs TRBV19 and TRBJ1-5, with D maybe TRBD1 (6 bases). Source material: peripheral blood. CDR3 sequence (DNA): TGTGCCAGTAGTTCAGGACCAGGGGAGGGAAGCAATCAGCCCCAGCATTTT. Encoded protein: CASSSGPGEGSNQPQHF.